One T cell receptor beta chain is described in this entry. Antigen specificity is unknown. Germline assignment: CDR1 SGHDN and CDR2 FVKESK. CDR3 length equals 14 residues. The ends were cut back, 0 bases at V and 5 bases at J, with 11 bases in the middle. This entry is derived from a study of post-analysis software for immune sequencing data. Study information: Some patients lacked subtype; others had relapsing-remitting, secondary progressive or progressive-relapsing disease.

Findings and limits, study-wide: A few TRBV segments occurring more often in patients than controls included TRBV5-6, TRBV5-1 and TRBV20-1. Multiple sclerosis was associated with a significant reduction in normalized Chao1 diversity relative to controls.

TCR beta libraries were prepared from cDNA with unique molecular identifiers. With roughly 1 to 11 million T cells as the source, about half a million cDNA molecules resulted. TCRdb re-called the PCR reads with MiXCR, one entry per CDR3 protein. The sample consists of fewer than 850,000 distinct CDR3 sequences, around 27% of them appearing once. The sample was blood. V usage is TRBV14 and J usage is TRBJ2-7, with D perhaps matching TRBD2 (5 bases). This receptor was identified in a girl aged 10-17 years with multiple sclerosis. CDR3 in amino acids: CASSQDLGSDEQYF. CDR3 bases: TGTGCCAGCAGCCAAGATCTAGGTAGCGACGAGCAGTACTTC.